The 18 T cell receptor beta chains below come from one sample, sequenced in a study of shared T cell receptors in the human thymus. Method: immunoSEQ multiplex PCR; TCRdb's copy keeps in-frame clones and lacks some. In the table there are some 720,000 clones, 85% to 90% of which are singletons. The same data also went into a second study, on human thymus T cells.

Specimen: thymocytes. The receptor set was obtained from a boy in the first two years of life with a congenital heart defect.

CDR3 in amino acids: CSTRQGSNQPQHF. CDR3 in DNA: TGCAGCACACGACAGGGGAGCAATCAGCCCCAGCATTTT. This sequence joins TRBV29-1 and TRBJ1-5; 8 positions match TRBD1. Germline V lookup: CDR1 SQVTM, CDR2 ANQGSEA. The CDR3 has 13 amino acids. The ends lost 8 bases at V and 1 base at J; junction bases unmatched: 4.

The chain carries TRBV7-3 and TRBJ2-2; no reliable D call. The CDR3 extends over 14 amino acids. Germline V gene sequence: CDR1 SGHTA, CDR2 FQGTGA. V lost 5 bases, J lost 3 bases, and 10 bases lay in between. CDR3 in amino acids: CASSPDPYTGELFF. DNA of the CDR3: TGTGCCAGCAGCCCAGATCCCTACACCGGGGAGCTGTTTTTT.

The J gene is TRBJ2-7, the V gene TRBV7-6; 7 nucleotides line up with TRBD1. CDR3 size: 15 residues. V gave up 4 bases and J gave up 2 bases; unmatched junction bases: 8. The V gene's germline CDR1 is SGHVS and CDR2 FNYEAQ. CDR3 protein: CASSSSGTEAYEQYF. Written as DNA, the CDR3 is TGTGCCAGCAGCTCTTCCGGGACAGAGGCCTACGAGCAGTACTTC. Combining the CDR3 with reference TRBV7-6 and TRBJ2-7 gives the whole variable domain GAGVSQSPRYKVTKRGQDVALRCDPISGHVSLYWYRQALGQGPEFLTYFNYEAQQDKSGLPNDRFSAERPEGSISTLTIQRTEQRDSAMYRCASSSSGTEAYEQYFGPGTRLTVT.

Here the CDR3 DNA reads TGTGCCAGCAGCTCGTGGGACAGGGAAGGGGGTGGCTACACCTTC. This sequence encodes CASSSWDREGGGYTF. The chain links TRBV11-3 to TRBJ1-2; 9 bases line up with TRBD1. Germline V gene lookup returns CDR1 SGHNT and CDR2 YENEEA. The CDR3 length is 15 residues. J gave up 7 bases and V 4 bases, and 10 bases lay outside the gene matches.

The gene calls are TRBV5-1 and TRBJ2-1; the D gene is possibly TRBD2 (6 bases). There are 19 residues in the CDR3. Germline V gene data show CDR1 as SGHRS and CDR2 as YFSETQ. The V end was cut by 0 bases, the J end by 3 bases, with 22 bases between. The CDR3 coding sequence is TGCGCCAGCAGCTTGGAGGGCGGGGATCCCCATATATTCTACAATGAGCAGTTCTTC. As protein: CASSLEGGDPHIFYNEQFF.

The table lists this clone with a few counts. The chain carries TRBV27 and TRBJ2-1; no clear D gene. Germline CDR1 reads MNHEY; CDR2 reads SMNVEV (reference sequence). The CDR3 is 11 residues long. Trimming pared 7 bases from V and 5 bases from J, leaving 6 bases between. Here the CDR3 DNA reads TGTGCCAGCACCAGAAACAATGAGCAGTTCTTC. Translating gives CASTRNNEQFF.

The CDR3 loop is CASREQGSSYNEQFF. For the CDR3, the DNA is TGTGCCAGCAGAGAACAGGGGAGCTCCTACAATGAGCAGTTCTTC. This sequence joins TRBV6-6 and TRBJ2-1; 7 bases are shared with TRBD1. V shed 6 bases, J shed 0 bases, and the junction held 5 bases outside the gene matches. This CDR3 contains 15 residues. The germline V gene has CDR1 MNHNY and CDR2 SVGAGI (reference sequence).

The V gene is TRBV19, the J gene TRBJ1-1, with a weak D call TRBD1 (6 bases). V dropped 7 bases and J dropped 9 bases, with 18 bases sitting between them. This CDR3 has 13 residues. The V gene's germline CDR1 is LNHDA and CDR2 SQIVND (reference sequence). The CDR3 DNA reads as TGTGCCAGTACCTCGGGACACCTGGGAAAAGCTTTCTTT. It specifies CASTSGHLGKAFF.

V and J are TRBV7-7 and TRBJ1-2, with no clear D. The CDR3 runs to 10 residues. The germline gives CDR1 SSHAT, CDR2 FNYEAQ (reference sequence). The CDR3 is CATSPGGYTF. The CDR3 DNA sequence: TGTGCTACTTCCCCCGGGGGCTACACCTTC.

This chain joins TRBV28 and TRBJ1-1; 8 bases line up with TRBD1. The J segment lost 1 base and the V segment lost 10 bases, leaving 2 bases of the junction unmatched. Per germline, CDR1 MDHEN and CDR2 SYDVKM. The CDR3 consists of 12 residues. The CDR3 protein is CATDRGNTEAFF. The CDR3 DNA is TGTGCCACCGACAGGGGGAACACTGAAGCTTTCTTT.

The table lists this clone with a few counts. The chain combines TRBV4-3 with TRBJ2-3; D call uncertain. With 1 base removed from V and 0 bases from J, the gap between germline ends came to 8 bases. Germline CDR1 and CDR2: LGHNA and YSLEER. This CDR3 has 15 amino acids. The CDR3 sequence: CASSQVTWSTDTQYF. For the CDR3, the DNA is TGCGCCAGCAGCCAAGTGACATGGAGCACAGATACGCAGTATTTT.

This clone was recorded once. The V gene is TRBV7-2, the J gene TRBJ2-2, with 10 bases that match TRBD2. CDR1 and CDR2 from the germline V gene are SGHTA and FQGNSA. This CDR3 comprises 17 residues. The trim removed 5 bases at V and 7 bases at J, leaving 13 bases unmatched. CDR3 in DNA: TGTGCCAGCAGCCCACGGTGGCTAGCGGGAGTTGGCGGGGAGCTGTTTTTT. Its protein product is CASSPRWLAGVGGELFF.

The genes are TRBV5-1 and TRBJ1-2; D is ambiguous. CDR3 length: 14 residues. Germline lookup yields CDR1 SGHRS and CDR2 YFSETQ. The V and J ends lost 0 bases and 5 bases respectively, with 11 bases between them. DNA for the CDR3: TGCGCCAGCAGCTTGGGGCAGAGGAAGTATGGCTACACCTTC. Translating gives CASSLGQRKYGYTF.

J is TRBJ2-7 and V is TRBV27; 7 positions match TRBD2. Losses at the gene ends were 8 bases for V and 4 bases for J; bases not matched to a gene: 14. Looked up from germline, CDR1 is MNHEY and CDR2 is SMNVEV (reference sequence). The length of the CDR3 is 15 residues. The CDR3 DNA reads as TGTGCCAGCGGCTTGCGGCGGGAGTTTGGATACGAGCAGTACTTC. Its translation is CASGLRREFGYEQYF.

The chain combines TRBV5-1 with TRBJ2-1, with D perhaps matching TRBD2 (5 bases). This CDR3 has 15 amino acids. CDR1 is SGHRS, CDR2 YFSETQ, per germline. Trimming left V 3 bases short and J 0 bases short, with 10 bases between. This CDR3 reads CASSWAGDSYNEQFF. For the CDR3, the DNA is TGCGCCAGCAGCTGGGCGGGTGACTCCTACAATGAGCAGTTCTTC.

This clone was counted a few times. The J gene is TRBJ2-1, the V gene TRBV4-3; TRBD2 might be the D (5 bases). Per germline, CDR1 LGHNA and CDR2 YSLEER. V lost 0 bases to trimming and J lost 8 bases, with 5 bases between them. The CDR3 totals 12 residues. This CDR3 reads CASSQDGDEQFF. For the CDR3, the DNA is TGCGCCAGCAGCCAAGACGGGGATGAGCAGTTCTTC.

The chain links TRBV7-6 to TRBJ2-7; the match to TRBD1 covers 9 bases. Trimming took 2 bases from V and 3 from J; bases not matched to a gene: 14. Germline V gene sequence: CDR1 SGHVS, CDR2 FNYEAQ. The CDR3 has 18 residues. CDR3 sequence: CASSLTGQGRLEGYEQYF. In nucleotides, the CDR3 is TGTGCCAGCAGCTTAACGGGACAGGGTAGACTAGAGGGCTACGAGCAGTACTTC.

The chain carries TRBV25-1 and TRBJ2-7; the D gene is possibly TRBD1 (7 bases). V was shortened by 2 bases and J by 5 bases, with 19 bases between the two germline ends. Looked up from germline, CDR1 is MGHDK and CDR2 is SYGVNS. The CDR3 totals 16 residues. CDR3 bases: TGTGCCAGCAGTGAAAGGGGGCGGGACACAAACCACGAGCAGTACTTC. As protein: CASSERGRDTNHEQYF.